Sequencing of this T cell receptor (beta chain) was carried out in a study of STAT5B mutations in CD4+ large granular lymphocyte leukemia. The V end lost 5 bases, the J end lost 3 bases, and 14 bases lay between the germline ends. CDR3 length: 13 residues. Per the germline V gene, CDR1 is GTSNPN and CDR2 is SVGIG (reference sequence). TCRdb keeps only in-frame clones here, not all; method: immunoSEQ multiplex PCR. This table has tens of thousands of clones, around 63% appearing once. General study findings and limits: TRBV06-family usage was enriched in top patient clones (8/27) versus controls (2/35).

Turning to this clone: Its antigen remains unidentified.

The genes are TRBV30 and TRBJ2-7; D gene ambiguous. Sequencing was performed on CD4+ T cells from blood buffy coats. This TCR came from a human donor in good health. The CDR3 here is CAWSGRWLYEQYF. For the CDR3, the DNA is TGTGCCTGGTCCGGCAGGTGGCTCTACGAGCAGTACTTC.